These T cell receptor beta chains were read from a single sample in a study of cytomegalovirus exposure and HLA in healthy donors. Sequencing used immunoSEQ multiplex PCR; TCRdb keeps in-frame clones, though not all of them. The repertoire holds 85,000 to 90,000 clones, approximately 72% seen once, with about 9.5% in the top ten. Sequences were obtained from PBMCs. Receptor source: a man aged 25 to 40 in good health and CMV-seropositive. Each CDR3 is given with its conserved first and last residue. D genes are given only for firm matches. Rows may omit the clone size; those that give it use once, few, many or a size class.

CDR3 | DNA | J | D | length | size | V
CASGLGLGEQYF | TGTGCTAGTGGTCTCGGACTGGGCGAGCAGTACTTC | TRBJ2-7 | - | 12 | - | TRBV12-5
CASSGTGYRSTGELFF | TGTGCCAGCAGCGGGACAGGGTATCGTAGCACCGGGGAGCTGTTTTTT | TRBJ2-2 | TRBD1 | 16 | - | TRBV2
CASSQGEGQGAYIQYF | TGTGCCAGCAGCCAAGGGGAGGGACAGGGGGCGTACATTCAGTACTTC | TRBJ2-4 | TRBD1 | 16 | once | TRBV4-2
CASSYSRGGGNEKLFF | TGTGCCAGCAGTTACTCTAGGGGAGGGGGAAATGAAAAACTGTTTTTT | TRBJ1-4 | - | 16 | few | TRBV6-5
CASSMSGGKGYTF | TGTGCCAGCAGCATGTCAGGGGGCAAAGGCTACACCTTC | TRBJ1-2 | TRBD1 | 13 | - | TRBV13
CASSSVAKYQETQYF | TGTGCCAGCAGTTCGGTAGCGAAGTACCAAGAGACCCAGTACTTC | TRBJ2-5 | - | 15 | - | TRBV27
CASSELGYEQYF | TGTGCCAGTAGTGAACTCGGCTACGAGCAGTACTTC | TRBJ2-7 | - | 12 | - | TRBV19
CSARDPDGQRF | TGCAGTGCTAGAGATCCGGATGGACAACGATTT | TRBJ1-1 | - | 11 | - | TRBV20-1
CATSRGGGYTF | TGTGCCACCAGCAGAGGGGGCGGCTACACCTTC | TRBJ1-2 | - | 11 | - | TRBV15
CASSDGFQGGETQYF | TGTGCCAGCAGTGATGGCTTCCAGGGAGGAGAGACCCAGTACTTC | TRBJ2-5 | - | 15 | once | TRBV2
CASSRGGISYNEQFF | TGTGCCAGCAGCCGCGGGGGGATCTCCTACAATGAGCAGTTCTTC | TRBJ2-1 | TRBD2 | 15 | few | TRBV9
CASSITGKETQYF | TGTGCCAGCAGCATAACAGGGAAAGAGACCCAGTACTTC | TRBJ2-5 | - | 13 | - | TRBV9
CASSLDRLAGTGELFF | TGTGCCAGCAGCTTAGATCGATTAGCGGGCACCGGGGAGCTGTTTTTT | TRBJ2-2 | TRBD2 | 16 | - | TRBV11-2
CASIRGTVEFF | TGTGCCAGCATTCGGGGAACCGTGGAGTTCTTC | TRBJ2-1 | - | 11 | - | TRBV2
CASSRHTGGGGGYEQYF | TGTGCCAGCAGCAGACATACAGGGGGCGGAGGAGGGTACGAGCAGTACTTC | TRBJ2-7 | TRBD1 | 17 | - | TRBV5-5
CASSQRASFYEQYF | TGTGCCAGCAGCCAGAGGGCGAGCTTCTACGAGCAGTACTTC | TRBJ2-7 | - | 14 | - | TRBV13
CAWSRGTLAGGTDTQYF | TGTGCCTGGAGTAGGGGAACCCTAGCGGGGGGCACAGATACGCAGTATTTT | TRBJ2-3 | TRBD2 | 17 | - | TRBV30
CATGGSSSYNEQFF | TGTGCCACGGGAGGGTCTAGCTCCTACAATGAGCAGTTCTTC | TRBJ2-1 | TRBD2 | 14 | - | TRBV15
CASSPPGGKNTEAFF | TGTGCCAGCAGCCCCCCAGGTGGAAAGAACACTGAAGCTTTCTTT | TRBJ1-1 | - | 15 | - | TRBV7-9
CASRTSGASYEQYF | TGTGCCAGCCGGACTAGCGGGGCTTCCTACGAGCAGTACTTC | TRBJ2-7 | TRBD2 | 14 | - | TRBV6-6
CASSLGTGISYEQYF | TGTGCCAGCAGCTTAGGGACTGGAATCTCCTACGAGCAGTACTTC | TRBJ2-7 | - | 15 | few | TRBV7-6
CASSLRIQGEDGYTF | TGTGCCAGCAGCTTACGGATACAGGGCGAGGATGGCTACACCTTC | TRBJ1-2 | - | 15 | - | TRBV7-9
CASSPGLPMNTEAFF | TGTGCCAGTAGTCCGGGACTCCCAATGAACACTGAAGCTTTCTTT | TRBJ1-1 | - | 15 | - | TRBV19
CASSSGLASYEQYF | TGTGCCAGCAGCTCGGGACTAGCGTCCTACGAGCAGTACTTC | TRBJ2-7 | TRBD2 | 14 | - | TRBV5-6
CASSRQGWTNTEAFF | TGTGCCAGCAGTCGACAGGGGTGGACGAACACTGAAGCTTTCTTT | TRBJ1-1 | TRBD1 | 15 | - | TRBV2
CASSLPTGTGFDEQYF | TGCGCCAGCAGCTTGCCCACCGGGACAGGGTTCGACGAGCAGTACTTC | TRBJ2-7 | TRBD1 | 16 | - | TRBV5-1
CASSQRTGTGFIINYNEQFF | TGCGCCAGCAGCCAACGGACCGGGACAGGGTTCATCATCAACTACAATGAGCAGTTCTTC | TRBJ2-1 | TRBD1 | 20 | few | TRBV5-1
CASSDHPGPREIPLHF | TGTGCCAGTAGTGACCACCCGGGACCCCGGGAGATACCCCTCCACTTT | TRBJ1-6 | - | 16 | - | TRBV19
CASSYAPSNYGYTF | TGTGCCAGCAGTTACGCTCCGAGTAACTATGGCTACACCTTC | TRBJ1-2 | - | 14 | - | TRBV6-5
CASSEVASGATQYF | TGTGCCAGCAGTGAGGTGGCTAGCGGTGCGACCCAGTACTTC | TRBJ2-5 | TRBD2 | 14 | - | TRBV6-1
CSVVPGGRYEQYF | TGCAGCGTAGTGCCAGGGGGGCGTTACGAGCAGTACTTC | TRBJ2-7 | - | 13 | - | TRBV29-1
CATSRGGSTSGNTIYF | TGTGCCACCAGCAGGGGTGGGAGTACCTCTGGAAACACCATATATTTT | TRBJ1-3 | - | 16 | few | TRBV15
CASSGTGRQGGPYGYTF | TGTGCCAGCAGTGGAACGGGCCGACAGGGGGGTCCCTATGGCTACACCTTC | TRBJ1-2 | TRBD1 | 17 | - | TRBV6-1
CASSFSGSGRDTEAFF | TGTGCCAGCAGTTTCTCGGGGTCCGGGCGGGACACTGAAGCTTTCTTT | TRBJ1-1 | - | 16 | - | TRBV28
CASSYAGSSTDTQYF | TGTGCCAGCAGTTATGCGGGCTCTAGCACAGATACGCAGTATTTT | TRBJ2-3 | - | 15 | - | TRBV6-5
CASSRSGGSVSYEQYF | TGTGCCAGCAGCCGGAGCGGGGGGTCCGTCTCCTACGAGCAGTACTTC | TRBJ2-7 | TRBD2 | 16 | - | TRBV7-2
CASSFPQGAQETGELFF | TGTGCCAGCAGTTTCCCACAGGGTGCACAAGAGACCGGGGAGCTGTTTTTT | TRBJ2-2 | - | 17 | - | TRBV28
CASALPGTGTLEQYF | TGCGCCAGCGCCCTTCCGGGGACAGGGACCCTCGAGCAGTACTTC | TRBJ2-7 | TRBD1 | 15 | - | TRBV5-1
CASSPHGTSGGAEQFF | TGTGCCAGCAGCCCTCACGGGACTAGCGGGGGGGCTGAGCAGTTCTTC | TRBJ2-1 | TRBD2 | 16 | few | TRBV9